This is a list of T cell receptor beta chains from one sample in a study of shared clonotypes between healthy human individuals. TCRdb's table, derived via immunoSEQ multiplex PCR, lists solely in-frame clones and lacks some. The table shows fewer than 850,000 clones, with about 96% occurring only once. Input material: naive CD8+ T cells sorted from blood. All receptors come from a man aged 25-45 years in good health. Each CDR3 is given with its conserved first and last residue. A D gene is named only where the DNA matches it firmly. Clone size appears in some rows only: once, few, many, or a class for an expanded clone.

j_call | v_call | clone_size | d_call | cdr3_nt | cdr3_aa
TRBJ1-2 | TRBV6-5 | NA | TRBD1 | TGTGCCAGCAGTTACACGACAGGGGTGACTGGCTACACCTTC | CASSYTTGVTGYTF
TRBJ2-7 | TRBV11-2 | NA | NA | TGTGCCAGCAGCTTAGATCAAATGGGGTTGTCCGTAACCTACGAGCAGTACTTC | CASSLDQMGLSVTYEQYF
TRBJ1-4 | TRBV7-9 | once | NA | TGTGCCAGCTCCGGACGTGGGGGTGAAAAACTGTTTTTT | CASSGRGGEKLFF
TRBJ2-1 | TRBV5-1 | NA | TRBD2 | TGCGCCAGCAGCGATCCAGCGGGACGTGCTGAGCAGTTCTTC | CASSDPAGRAEQFF
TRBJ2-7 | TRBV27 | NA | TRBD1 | TGTGCCAGCGGTTGGACAGGTTCCTACGAGCAGTACTTC | CASGWTGSYEQYF
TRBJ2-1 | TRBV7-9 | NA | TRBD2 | TGTGCCAGCAGCGCACCGGGACTAGCGGGAGATGTTGAGCAGTTCTTC | CASSAPGLAGDVEQFF
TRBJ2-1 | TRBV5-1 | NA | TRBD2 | TGCGCCAGCAGCTTGGGACTAGCGGGAGGGCCGCAATACAATGAGCAGTTCTTC | CASSLGLAGGPQYNEQFF
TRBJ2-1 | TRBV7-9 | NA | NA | TGTGCCAGCAGCTCCACGGGACCGGCGGGCGAGCAGTTCTTC | CASSSTGPAGEQFF
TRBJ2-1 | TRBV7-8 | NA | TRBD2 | TGTGCCAGCAGCTTCGGTAGCGGGGGTATTTCCTACAATGAGCAGTTCTTC | CASSFGSGGISYNEQFF
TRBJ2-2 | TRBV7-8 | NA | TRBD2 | TGTGCCAGCAGCTTCCGGAATCGGGGGGCGAACACCGGGGAGCTGTTTTTT | CASSFRNRGANTGELFF
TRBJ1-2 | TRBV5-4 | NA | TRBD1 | TGTGCCAGCAGCGCGGTCCGGGACAGGGGCACATATGGCTACACCTTC | CASSAVRDRGTYGYTF
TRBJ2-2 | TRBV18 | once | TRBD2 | TGTGCCAGCTCACCAACTTCTAGCGGGATCAACACCGGGGAGCTGTTTTTT | CASSPTSSGINTGELFF
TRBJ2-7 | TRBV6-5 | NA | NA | TGTGCCAGCAGTTCCTTCTCGTTCGGGAGCTCCTACGAGCAGTACTTC | CASSSFSFGSSYEQYF
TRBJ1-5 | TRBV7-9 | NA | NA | TGTGCCAGCAGCTTAGGGGCAGGTGTTCAGCCCCAGCATTTT | CASSLGAGVQPQHF
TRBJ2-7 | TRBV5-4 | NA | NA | TGTGCCAGCAGCTTCTCCGGGGAAGAGCAGTACTTC | CASSFSGEEQYF
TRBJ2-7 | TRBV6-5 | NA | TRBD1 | TGTGCCAGCAGTTTGACAGGGACCCACTACGAGCAGTACTTC | CASSLTGTHYEQYF
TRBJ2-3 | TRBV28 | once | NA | TGTGCCAGCACCGACCGGGGAGTTAGGACAGATACGCAGTATTTT | CASTDRGVRTDTQYF
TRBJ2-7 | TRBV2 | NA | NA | TGTGCCGCCGTCCGGGATCCCTACGAGCAGTACTTC | CAAVRDPYEQYF
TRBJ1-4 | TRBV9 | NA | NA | TGTGCCAGCAGCGTAGGGGGTGCAGCCTATAATGAAAAACTGTTTTTT | CASSVGGAAYNEKLFF
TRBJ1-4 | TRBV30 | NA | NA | TGTGCCTGGGACAACATCAGAAGAACTAATGAAAAACTGTTTTTT | CAWDNIRRTNEKLFF
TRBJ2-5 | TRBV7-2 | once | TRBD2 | TGTGCCAGCAGCTTAGTGTCTAGCGGGAGATTTCAAGAGACCCAGTACTTC | CASSLVSSGRFQETQYF
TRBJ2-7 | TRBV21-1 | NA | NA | TGTGCCAGCAGCAGGATTTTCAGGGGGTCGTACGAGCAGTACTTC | CASSRIFRGSYEQYF
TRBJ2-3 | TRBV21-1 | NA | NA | TGTGCCAGCAGCAAAGCTCCAGATACGCAGTATTTT | CASSKAPDTQYF
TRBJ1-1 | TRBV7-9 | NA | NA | TGTGCCAGCAGCACAGCAGGGGCCACTGAAGCTTTCTTT | CASSTAGATEAFF
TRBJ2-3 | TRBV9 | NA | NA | TGTGCCAGCAGCGTAGCAGGGACTGGTTGGGACACAGATACGCAGTATTTT | CASSVAGTGWDTDTQYF
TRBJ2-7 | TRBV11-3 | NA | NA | TGTGCCAGCAGCTTAGCTCTAGTAATTCCTTACGAGCAGTACTTC | CASSLALVIPYEQYF
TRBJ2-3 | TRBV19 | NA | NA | TGTGCCAGTAGTATAGTAGGAGTGCAAAGCACAGATACGCAGTATTTT | CASSIVGVQSTDTQYF
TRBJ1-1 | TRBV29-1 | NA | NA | TGCAGCGTCCCGGGTTTGCCACCGAACACTGAAGCTTTCTTT | CSVPGLPPNTEAFF
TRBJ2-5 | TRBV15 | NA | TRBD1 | TGTGCCACCAGCAACAGGGGATTAGGGGAGACCCAGTACTTC | CATSNRGLGETQYF
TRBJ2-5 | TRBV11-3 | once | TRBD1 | TGTGCCAGCAGCTCCGGGACAGGGGGCGAAGGGGAGACCCAGTACTTC | CASSSGTGGEGETQYF
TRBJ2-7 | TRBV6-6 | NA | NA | TGTGCCAGCAGTGAAACCTACGAGCAGTACTTC | CASSETYEQYF
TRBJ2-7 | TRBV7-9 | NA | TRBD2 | TGTGCCAGCCTCAAACTAGCGGGAGAAGAAGGGTACGAGCAGTACTTC | CASLKLAGEEGYEQYF
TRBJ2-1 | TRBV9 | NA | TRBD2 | TGTGCCAGCAGCACGTTAGCGGGAATGTACAATGAGCAGTTCTTC | CASSTLAGMYNEQFF
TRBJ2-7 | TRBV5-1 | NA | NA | TGCGCCAGCAGCTTGGCCGTTCAGGGCTCCTACGAGCAGTACTTC | CASSLAVQGSYEQYF
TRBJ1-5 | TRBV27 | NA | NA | TGTGCCAGCAGCCCCGAGCTCGGGCTCAATCAGCCCCAGCATTTT | CASSPELGLNQPQHF
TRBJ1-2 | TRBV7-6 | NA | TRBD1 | TGTGCCAGCGGGGGACAGATTTATGGCTACACCTTC | CASGGQIYGYTF
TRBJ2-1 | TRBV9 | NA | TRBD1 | TGTGCCAGCAGCTTAACCGGGACAGAGGTCGGTGAGCAGTTCTTC | CASSLTGTEVGEQFF
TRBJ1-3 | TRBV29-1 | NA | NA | TGCAGCGTTGAAGGGGTATCTGGAAACACCATATATTTT | CSVEGVSGNTIYF
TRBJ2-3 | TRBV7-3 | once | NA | TGTGCCAGCAGCTCGGGCACGGGAGATACGCAGTATTTT | CASSSGTGDTQYF
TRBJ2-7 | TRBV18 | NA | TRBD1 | TGTGCCAGCTCACCCCGGACAGGGGTTGACGAGCAGTACTTC | CASSPRTGVDEQYF